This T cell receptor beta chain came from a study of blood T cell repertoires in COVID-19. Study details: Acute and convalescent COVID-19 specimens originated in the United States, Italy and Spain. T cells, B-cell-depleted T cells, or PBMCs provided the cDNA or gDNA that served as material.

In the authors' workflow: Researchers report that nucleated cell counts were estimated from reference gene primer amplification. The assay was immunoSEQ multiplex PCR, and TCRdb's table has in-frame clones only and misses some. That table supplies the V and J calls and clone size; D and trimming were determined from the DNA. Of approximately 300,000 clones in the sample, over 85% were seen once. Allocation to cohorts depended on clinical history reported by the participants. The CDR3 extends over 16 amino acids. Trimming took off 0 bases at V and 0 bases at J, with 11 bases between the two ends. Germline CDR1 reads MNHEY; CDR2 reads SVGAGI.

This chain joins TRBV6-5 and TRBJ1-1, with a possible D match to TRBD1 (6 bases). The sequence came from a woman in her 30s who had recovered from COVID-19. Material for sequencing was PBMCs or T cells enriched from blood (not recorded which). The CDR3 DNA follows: TGTGCCAGCAGTTACTCAGGACAGTCAATGAACACTGAAGCTTTCTTT. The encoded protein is CASSYSGQSMNTEAFF.